This is a list of T cell receptor beta chains from one sample in a study of blood T cells in healthy people across ages. TCRdb called the 5' RACE reads again in MiXCR, with one record for every CDR3 protein. This table holds about 970,000 distinct CDR3 sequences, 51% found once. Source material: blood. Receptors were obtained from a woman aged 60-75 years in good health. The CDR3 runs from the conserved cysteine through the conserved F or W. Each record gives: D gene, J gene, V gene, clone size, CDR3 DNA, CDR3 protein. A D gene is named only where the DNA matches it firmly. Part of the rows lack a size; the others show once, few, many or a class for expanded clones.

d_call: NA; j_call: TRBJ1-6; v_call: TRBV5-4; clone_size: NA; cdr3_nt: TGTGCCAGCAGCGTGTACAGGAATTCACCCCTCCACTTT; cdr3_aa: CASSVYRNSPLHF
d_call: NA; j_call: TRBJ1-5; v_call: TRBV12-3/TRBV12-4; clone_size: few; cdr3_nt: TGTGCCAGCAGTTTGGGTCCACTGCAGCATTTT; cdr3_aa: CASSLGPLQHF
d_call: NA; j_call: TRBJ2-7; v_call: TRBV20-1; clone_size: NA; cdr3_nt: TGCAGTGCCGACCCAGCGGAGGACTCCTACGAGCAGTACTTC; cdr3_aa: CSADPAEDSYEQYF
d_call: TRBD1; j_call: TRBJ2-7; v_call: TRBV7-2; clone_size: NA; cdr3_nt: TGTGCCAGCAGCGACCGAACCGGACAGGGCCCGTACGAGCAGTACTTC; cdr3_aa: CASSDRTGQGPYEQYF
d_call: NA; j_call: TRBJ2-5; v_call: TRBV30; clone_size: NA; cdr3_nt: TGTGCCTGGAGTTCTGCAGGAAACCAGTACTTC; cdr3_aa: CAWSSAGNQYF
d_call: NA; j_call: TRBJ2-5; v_call: TRBV7-9; clone_size: NA; cdr3_nt: TGTGCCAGCAGCTTAGCGACAGCCGGAGAAGGGTGGACCCAGTACTTC; cdr3_aa: CASSLATAGEGWTQYF
d_call: TRBD1; j_call: TRBJ2-4; v_call: TRBV28; clone_size: few; cdr3_nt: TGTGCCAGCAGTTCGCAGGGGGCGCTGATTCAGTACTTC; cdr3_aa: CASSSQGALIQYF
d_call: NA; j_call: TRBJ2-1; v_call: TRBV4-2; clone_size: NA; cdr3_nt: TGTGCCAGCAGCCAAGTAACTAAAGGAACGAGCCTTAGCAATGAGCAGTTCTTC; cdr3_aa: CASSQVTKGTSLSNEQFF
d_call: NA; j_call: TRBJ1-1; v_call: TRBV5-6; clone_size: NA; cdr3_nt: TGTGCCAGCAGCTTAAATAGGGGAGACACTGAAGCTTTCTTT; cdr3_aa: CASSLNRGDTEAFF
d_call: TRBD2; j_call: TRBJ2-7; v_call: TRBV3-1; clone_size: NA; cdr3_nt: TGTGCCAGCAGCCCCCAACTTGGGGCGGGAGAGCTTAGGGAGCAGTACTTC; cdr3_aa: CASSPQLGAGELREQYF
d_call: NA; j_call: TRBJ1-4; v_call: TRBV6-5; clone_size: NA; cdr3_nt: TGTGCCAGCAGTTACTCGCCAGGGGATGAAAAACTGTTTTTT; cdr3_aa: CASSYSPGDEKLFF
d_call: TRBD1; j_call: TRBJ2-3; v_call: TRBV7-9; clone_size: NA; cdr3_nt: TGTGCCAGCAGCTACGGGACAGGGGACGATACGCAGTATTTT; cdr3_aa: CASSYGTGDDTQYF
d_call: TRBD1; j_call: TRBJ2-6; v_call: TRBV7-2; clone_size: NA; cdr3_nt: TGTGCCAGCAGCTGGGACAGTGCTGGGGCCAACGTCCTGACTTTC; cdr3_aa: CASSWDSAGANVLTF
d_call: TRBD1; j_call: TRBJ1-6; v_call: TRBV6-5; clone_size: once; cdr3_nt: TGTGCCAGCAGTTACAAAAGGACAGGGAATTCACCCCTCCACTTT; cdr3_aa: CASSYKRTGNSPLHF
d_call: TRBD2; j_call: TRBJ2-1; v_call: TRBV12-3/TRBV12-4; clone_size: NA; cdr3_nt: TGTGCCAGCAGTTTAGGGGGGTTTAGCGGGAGGGGTGAGCAGTTCTTC; cdr3_aa: CASSLGGFSGRGEQFF
d_call: NA; j_call: TRBJ1-4; v_call: TRBV21-1; clone_size: few; cdr3_nt: TGTGCCAGCAGCTTTAGACGGATCTCTAATGAAAAACTGTTTTTT; cdr3_aa: CASSFRRISNEKLFF
d_call: TRBD2; j_call: TRBJ2-7; v_call: TRBV7-6; clone_size: NA; cdr3_nt: TGTGCCAGCAGCTTATCCAGCGGGAACCTCTACGAGCAGTACTTC; cdr3_aa: CASSLSSGNLYEQYF
d_call: NA; j_call: TRBJ2-2; v_call: TRBV6-6; clone_size: NA; cdr3_nt: TGTGCCAGCAGTTACCAGGGTGGCACCGGGGAGCTGTTTTTT; cdr3_aa: CASSYQGGTGELFF
d_call: NA; j_call: TRBJ2-7; v_call: TRBV29-1; clone_size: NA; cdr3_nt: TGCAGCGTTGGTGGGACAAGTATCACCTACGAGCAGTACTTC; cdr3_aa: CSVGGTSITYEQYF
d_call: NA; j_call: TRBJ2-5; v_call: TRBV27; clone_size: NA; cdr3_nt: TGTGCCACCAGCAGTAGGGGCAATGAGGAGACCCAGTACTTC; cdr3_aa: CATSSRGNEETQYF
d_call: NA; j_call: TRBJ2-3; v_call: TRBV7-2; clone_size: once; cdr3_nt: TGTGCCAGCAGCTTTACTGTCCATGCGCAGTATTTT; cdr3_aa: CASSFTVHAQYF
d_call: NA; j_call: TRBJ2-1; v_call: TRBV5-6; clone_size: few; cdr3_nt: TGTGCCAGCAGCCGGCAGGGCGTCTTTTACAATGAGCAGTTCTTC; cdr3_aa: CASSRQGVFYNEQFF
d_call: TRBD1; j_call: TRBJ2-7; v_call: TRBV6-5; clone_size: few; cdr3_nt: TGTGCCAGCTCACCCGGGACAGGGGATTTCAACGAGCAGTACTTC; cdr3_aa: CASSPGTGDFNEQYF
d_call: TRBD1; j_call: TRBJ2-3; v_call: TRBV5-1; clone_size: NA; cdr3_nt: TGCGCCAGCAGCTTGGGGGGACAGGGGACAGATACGCAGTATTTT; cdr3_aa: CASSLGGQGTDTQYF
d_call: NA; j_call: TRBJ1-5; v_call: TRBV28; clone_size: NA; cdr3_nt: TGTGCCAGCCGGTGGGAGGGGGGACTTTATCAGCCCCAGCATTTT; cdr3_aa: CASRWEGGLYQPQHF
d_call: NA; j_call: TRBJ2-3; v_call: TRBV18; clone_size: NA; cdr3_nt: TGTGCCAGCTCACCGGTCTCTCCCCCTAAGGATACGCAGTATTTT; cdr3_aa: CASSPVSPPKDTQYF
d_call: TRBD2; j_call: TRBJ2-3; v_call: TRBV4-3; clone_size: few; cdr3_nt: TGCGCCAGCAGCTTGGGACTAGCGGGAGGAGGAGATACGCAGTATTTT; cdr3_aa: CASSLGLAGGGDTQYF
d_call: NA; j_call: TRBJ2-1; v_call: TRBV30; clone_size: NA; cdr3_nt: TGTGCCTGGAGTGTAGGGGGCTCCTACAATGAGCAGTTCTTC; cdr3_aa: CAWSVGGSYNEQFF